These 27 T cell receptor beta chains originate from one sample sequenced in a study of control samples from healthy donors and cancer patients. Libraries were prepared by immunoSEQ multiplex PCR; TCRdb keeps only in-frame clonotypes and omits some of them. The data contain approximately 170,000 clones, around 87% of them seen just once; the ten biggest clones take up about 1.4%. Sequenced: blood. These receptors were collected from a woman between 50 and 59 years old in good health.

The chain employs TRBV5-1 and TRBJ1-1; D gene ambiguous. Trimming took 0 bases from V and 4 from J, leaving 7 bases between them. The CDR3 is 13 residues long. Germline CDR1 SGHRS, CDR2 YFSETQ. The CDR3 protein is CASSLEGGTEAFF. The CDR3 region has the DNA TGCGCCAGCAGCTTGGAGGGTGGCACTGAAGCTTTCTTT.

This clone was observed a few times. This chain's CDR3 is CASSDRVYTDTQYF. The CDR3 region has the DNA TGTGCCAGCAGTGACCGGGTTTACACAGATACGCAGTATTTT. The rearrangement links TRBV28 to TRBJ2-3; D call uncertain. The CDR3 contains 14 residues. Germline V CDR1 and CDR2: MDHEN, SYDVKM. Trimming stripped 5 bases from V and 2 bases from J, with 11 bases between. Looking up the rest from reference TRBV28 and TRBJ2-3 gives the full variable domain: DVKVTQSSRYLVKRTGEKVFLECVQDMDHENMFWYRQDPGLGLRLIYFSYDVKMKEKGDIPEGYSVSREKKERFSLILESASTNQTSMYLCASSDRVYTDTQYFGPGTRLTVL.

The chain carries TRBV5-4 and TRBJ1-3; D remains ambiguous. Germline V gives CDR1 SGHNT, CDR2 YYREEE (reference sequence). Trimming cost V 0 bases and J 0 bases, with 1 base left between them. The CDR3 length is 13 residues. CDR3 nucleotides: TGTGCCAGCAGCTTGGGCTCTGGAAACACCATATATTTT. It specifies CASSLGSGNTIYF. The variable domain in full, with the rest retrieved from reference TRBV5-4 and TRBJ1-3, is ETGVTQSPTHLIKTRGQQVTLRCSSQSGHNTVSWYQQALGQGPQFIFQYYREEENGRGNFPPRFSGLQFPNYSSELNVNALELDDSALYLCASSLGSGNTIYFGEGSWLTVV.

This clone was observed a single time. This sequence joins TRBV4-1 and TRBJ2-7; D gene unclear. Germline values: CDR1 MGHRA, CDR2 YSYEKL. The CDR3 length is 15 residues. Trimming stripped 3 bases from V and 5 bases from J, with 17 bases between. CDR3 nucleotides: TGCGCCAGCAGCCAGGCCTTGAAGGGTAAGCACGAGCAGTACTTC. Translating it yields CASSQALKGKHEQYF.

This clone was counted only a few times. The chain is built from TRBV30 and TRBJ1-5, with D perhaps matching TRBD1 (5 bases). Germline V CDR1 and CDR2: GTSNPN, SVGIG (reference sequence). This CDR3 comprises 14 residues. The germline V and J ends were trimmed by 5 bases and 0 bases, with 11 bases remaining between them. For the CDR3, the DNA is TGTGCCTGGGGCGGGGGTTATAGCAATCAGCCCCAGCATTTT. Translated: CAWGGGYSNQPQHF.

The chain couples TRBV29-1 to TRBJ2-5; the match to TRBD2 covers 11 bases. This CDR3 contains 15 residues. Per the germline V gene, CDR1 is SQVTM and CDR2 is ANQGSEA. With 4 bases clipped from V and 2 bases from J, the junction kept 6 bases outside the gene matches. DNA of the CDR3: TGCAGCGTTGCGGGGGGGACTAGCGGTCAAGAGACCCAGTACTTC. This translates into CSVAGGTSGQETQYF.

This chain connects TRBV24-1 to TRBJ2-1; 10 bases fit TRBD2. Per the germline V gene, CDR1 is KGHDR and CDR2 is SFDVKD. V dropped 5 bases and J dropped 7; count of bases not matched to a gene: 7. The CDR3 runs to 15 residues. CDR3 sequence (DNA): TGTGCCACCAGTGCACCCCTAGCGGGGGAGAATGAGCAGTTCTTC. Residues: CATSAPLAGENEQFF.

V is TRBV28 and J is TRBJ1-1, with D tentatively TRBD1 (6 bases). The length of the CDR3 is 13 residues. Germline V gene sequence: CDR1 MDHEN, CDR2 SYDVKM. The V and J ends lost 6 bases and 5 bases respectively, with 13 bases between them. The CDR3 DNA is TGTGCCAGCAGGTCGGGGGCGCGGACTGAAGCTTTCTTT. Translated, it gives CASRSGARTEAFF.

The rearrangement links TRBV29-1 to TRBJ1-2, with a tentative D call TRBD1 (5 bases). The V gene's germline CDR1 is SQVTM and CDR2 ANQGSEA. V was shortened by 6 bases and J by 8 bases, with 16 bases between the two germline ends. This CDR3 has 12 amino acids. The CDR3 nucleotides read TGCAGCGTCCTAACGACAGATTGGGGCTACACCTTC. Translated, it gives CSVLTTDWGYTF.

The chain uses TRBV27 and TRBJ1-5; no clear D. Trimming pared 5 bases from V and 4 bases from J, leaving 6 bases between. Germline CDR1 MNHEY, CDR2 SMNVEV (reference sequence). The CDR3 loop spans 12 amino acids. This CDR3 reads CASSPQNQPQHF. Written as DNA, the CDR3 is TGTGCCAGCAGTCCGCAAAATCAGCCCCAGCATTTT.

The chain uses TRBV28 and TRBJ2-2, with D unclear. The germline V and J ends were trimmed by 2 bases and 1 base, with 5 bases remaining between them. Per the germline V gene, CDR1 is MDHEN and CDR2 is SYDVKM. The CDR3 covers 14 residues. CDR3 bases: TGTGCCAGCAGTTTAGGCTGGAACACCGGGGAGCTGTTTTTT. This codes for CASSLGWNTGELFF. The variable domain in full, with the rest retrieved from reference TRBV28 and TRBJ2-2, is DVKVTQSSRYLVKRTGEKVFLECVQDMDHENMFWYRQDPGLGLRLIYFSYDVKMKEKGDIPEGYSVSREKKERFSLILESASTNQTSMYLCASSLGWNTGELFFGEGSRLTVL.

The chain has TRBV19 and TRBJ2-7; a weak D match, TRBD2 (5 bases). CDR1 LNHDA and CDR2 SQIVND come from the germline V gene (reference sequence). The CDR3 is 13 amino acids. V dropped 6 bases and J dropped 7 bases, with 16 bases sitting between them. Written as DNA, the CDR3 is TGTGCCAGTAGACGCGGGCCTGACTATGAGCAGTACTTC. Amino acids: CASRRGPDYEQYF.

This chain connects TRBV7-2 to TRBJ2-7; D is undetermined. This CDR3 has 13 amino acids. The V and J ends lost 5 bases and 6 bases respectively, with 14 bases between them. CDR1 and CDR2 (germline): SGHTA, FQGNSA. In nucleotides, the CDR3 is TGTGCCAGCAGCGAGCCGACCTTTACCGAGCAGTACTTC. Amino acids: CASSEPTFTEQYF.

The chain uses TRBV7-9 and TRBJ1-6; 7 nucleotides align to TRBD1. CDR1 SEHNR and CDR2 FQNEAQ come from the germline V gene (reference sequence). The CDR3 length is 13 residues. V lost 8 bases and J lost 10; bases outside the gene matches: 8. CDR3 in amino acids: CASHRDSWSPLHF. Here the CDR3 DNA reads TGTGCCAGCCACCGGGACAGCTGGTCACCCCTCCACTTT.

CDR3 in amino acids: CATSDPTSSWGEQYF. The CDR3 bases are TGTGCCACCAGTGACCCCACTAGTTCTTGGGGCGAGCAGTACTTC. The chain couples TRBV24-1 to TRBJ2-7, with D possibly matching TRBD2 (5 bases). Germline assignment: CDR1 KGHDR and CDR2 SFDVKD. The CDR3 is 15 amino acids. V dropped 4 bases and J dropped 6 bases, with 18 bases sitting between them.

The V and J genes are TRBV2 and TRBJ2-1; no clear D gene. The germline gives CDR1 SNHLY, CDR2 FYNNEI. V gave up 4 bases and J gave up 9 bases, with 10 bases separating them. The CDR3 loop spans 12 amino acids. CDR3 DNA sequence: TGTGCCAGCAGTGGTTGGGTGGCTGAGCAGTTCTTC. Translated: CASSGWVAEQFF. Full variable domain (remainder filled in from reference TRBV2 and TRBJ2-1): EPEVTQTPSHQVTQMGQEVILRCVPISNHLYFYWYRQILGQKVEFLVSFYNNEISEKSEIFDDQFSVERPDGSNFTLKIRSTKLEDSAMYFCASSGWVAEQFFGPGTRLTVL.

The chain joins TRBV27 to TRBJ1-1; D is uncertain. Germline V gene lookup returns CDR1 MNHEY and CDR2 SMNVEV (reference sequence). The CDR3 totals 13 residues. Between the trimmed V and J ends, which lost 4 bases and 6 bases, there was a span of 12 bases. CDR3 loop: CASSSTPTPEAFF. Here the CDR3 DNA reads TGTGCCAGCAGTTCGACTCCAACTCCTGAAGCTTTCTTT.

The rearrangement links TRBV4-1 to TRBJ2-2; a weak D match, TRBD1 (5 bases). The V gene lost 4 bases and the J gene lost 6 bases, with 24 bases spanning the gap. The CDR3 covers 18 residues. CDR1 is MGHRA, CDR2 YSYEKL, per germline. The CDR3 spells CASSPTAIRVKRAGELFF. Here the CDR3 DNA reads TGCGCCAGCAGCCCCACGGCAATCAGGGTAAAACGGGCCGGGGAGCTGTTTTTT.

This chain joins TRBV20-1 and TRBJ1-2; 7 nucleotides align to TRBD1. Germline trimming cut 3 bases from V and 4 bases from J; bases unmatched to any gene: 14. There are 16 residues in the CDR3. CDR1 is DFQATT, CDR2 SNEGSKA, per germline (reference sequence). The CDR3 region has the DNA TGCAGTGCTAGTCCCCAATCAGGGGGACAGCTCTATGGCTACACCTTC. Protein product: CSASPQSGGQLYGYTF.

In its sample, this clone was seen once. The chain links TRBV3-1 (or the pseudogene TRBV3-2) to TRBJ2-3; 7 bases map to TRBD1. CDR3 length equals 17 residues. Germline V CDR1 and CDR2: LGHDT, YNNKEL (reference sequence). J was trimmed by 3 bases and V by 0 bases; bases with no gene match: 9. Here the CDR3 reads CASSQDGNRGLTDTQYF. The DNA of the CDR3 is TGTGCCAGCAGCCAAGATGGTAACAGGGGCTTGACAGATACGCAGTATTTT.

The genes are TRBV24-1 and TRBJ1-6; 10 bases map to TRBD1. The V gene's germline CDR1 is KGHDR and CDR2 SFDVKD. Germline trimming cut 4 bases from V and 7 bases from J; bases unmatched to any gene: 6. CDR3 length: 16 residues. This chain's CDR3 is CATSDHRQGANSPLHF. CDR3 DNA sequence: TGTGCCACCAGTGACCATCGACAGGGGGCAAATTCACCCCTCCACTTT.

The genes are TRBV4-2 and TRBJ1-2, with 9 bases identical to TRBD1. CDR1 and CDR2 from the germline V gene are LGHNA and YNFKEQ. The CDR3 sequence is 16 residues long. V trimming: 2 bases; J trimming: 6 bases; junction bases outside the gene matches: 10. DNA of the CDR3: TGTGCCAGCAGCCAACGGGGACAGGGAGGACTCGATGGCTACACCTTC. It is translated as CASSQRGQGGLDGYTF.

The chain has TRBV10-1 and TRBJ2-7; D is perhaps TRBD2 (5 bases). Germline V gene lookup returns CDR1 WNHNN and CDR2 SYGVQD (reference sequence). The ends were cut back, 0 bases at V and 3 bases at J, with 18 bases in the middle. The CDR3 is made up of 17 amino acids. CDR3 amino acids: CASSESIKGRGNYEQYF. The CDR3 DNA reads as TGCGCCAGCAGTGAGTCGATTAAGGGTCGGGGAAACTACGAGCAGTACTTC.

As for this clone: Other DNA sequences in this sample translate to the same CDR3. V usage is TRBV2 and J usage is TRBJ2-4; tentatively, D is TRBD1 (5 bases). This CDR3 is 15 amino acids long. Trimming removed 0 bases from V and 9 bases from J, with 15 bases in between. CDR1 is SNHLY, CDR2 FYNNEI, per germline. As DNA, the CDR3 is TGTGCCAGCAGTGAAGCGCTTCAGCCCCAGGGCATTCAGTACTTC. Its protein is CASSEALQPQGIQYF.

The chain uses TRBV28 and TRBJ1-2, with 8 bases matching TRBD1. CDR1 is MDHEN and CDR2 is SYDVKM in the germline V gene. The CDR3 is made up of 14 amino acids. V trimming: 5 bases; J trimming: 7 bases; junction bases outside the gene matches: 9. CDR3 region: CASSISDRAFGYTF. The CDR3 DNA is TGTGCCAGCAGTATTTCGGACAGGGCATTTGGCTACACCTTC.

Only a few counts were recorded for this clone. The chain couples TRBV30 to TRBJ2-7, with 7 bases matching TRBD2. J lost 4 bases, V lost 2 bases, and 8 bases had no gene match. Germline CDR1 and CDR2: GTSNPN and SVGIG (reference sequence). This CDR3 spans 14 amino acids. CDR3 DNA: TGTGCCTGGAGTCGGCGGGGGTTGGAGTACGAGCAGTACTTC. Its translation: CAWSRRGLEYEQYF.

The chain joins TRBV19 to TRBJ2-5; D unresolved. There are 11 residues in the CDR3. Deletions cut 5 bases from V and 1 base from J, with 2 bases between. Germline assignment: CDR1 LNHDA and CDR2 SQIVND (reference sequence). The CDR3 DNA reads TGTGCCAGTAGTGGCCAAGAGACCCAGTACTTC. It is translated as CASSGQETQYF.